The entry below describes one T cell receptor (beta chain). These data belong to a study of blood T cell repertoires in COVID-19. For the study at large: T cells, B-cell-depleted T cells, or PBMCs supplied cDNA or gDNA.

Trimming shortened V by 5 bases and J by 3 bases, and 14 bases separated the two germline ends. The CDR3 covers 14 residues. CDR1 SGHVS and CDR2 FQNEAQ come from the germline V gene. Original processing notes: Counts of nucleated cells, estimated from reference gene primer amplification, were obtained. Data came from immunoSEQ multiplex PCR; TCRdb stores just in-frame clones and leaves some out. D and trimming were read from the DNA, whereas the V and J calls and clone size are those reported in that table. Of 45,000 to 50,000 clones in the sample, 88% are singletons; the top ten hold around a tenth.

V usage is TRBV7-8 and J usage is TRBJ2-7; D might be TRBD1 (5 bases). The clonotype comes from a man aged 50-59 years with active COVID-19. The sequenced sample consisted of peripheral blood. CDR3 region: CASSARDTSYEQYF. CDR3 DNA sequence: TGTGCCAGCAGCGCCAGGGATACCAGCTACGAGCAGTACTTC. Full variable domain (outside the CDR3, taken from reference TRBV7-8 and TRBJ2-7): GAGVSQSPRYKVAKRGQDVALRCDPISGHVSLFWYQQALGQGPEFLTYFQNEAQLDKSGLPSDRFFAERPEGSVSTLKIQRTQQEDSAVYLCASSARDTSYEQYFGPGTRLTVT.